Described below is a single T cell receptor beta chain sequence and its context. Time point described: newly diagnosed, previously untreated cHL patient sample. CD4+ T cells were purified from thawed PBMCs by negative selection. This entry belongs to a study of PD-1 blockade in classical Hodgkin lymphoma. Sequencing used immunoSEQ multiplex PCR; TCRdb keeps in-frame clones, though not all of them. The sample consists of about 23,000 clones, roughly nine tenths of them appearing once. The TCR sequence derives from a human donor with classical Hodgkin lymphoma. The sample comprised CD4+ T cells from blood.

The CDR3 DNA is TGCGCCAGCAGCTTGGCCACCAGGGGAGCGGCCTCTGGGGCCAACGTCCTGACTTTC. This sequence encodes CASSLATRGAASGANVLTF. V usage is TRBV5-1 and J usage is TRBJ2-6; TRBD1 is a possible D gene (6 bases). CDR3 size: 19 residues. The V end was cut by 0 bases, the J end by 0 bases, with 16 bases between. Germline CDR1 SGHRS, CDR2 YFSETQ.